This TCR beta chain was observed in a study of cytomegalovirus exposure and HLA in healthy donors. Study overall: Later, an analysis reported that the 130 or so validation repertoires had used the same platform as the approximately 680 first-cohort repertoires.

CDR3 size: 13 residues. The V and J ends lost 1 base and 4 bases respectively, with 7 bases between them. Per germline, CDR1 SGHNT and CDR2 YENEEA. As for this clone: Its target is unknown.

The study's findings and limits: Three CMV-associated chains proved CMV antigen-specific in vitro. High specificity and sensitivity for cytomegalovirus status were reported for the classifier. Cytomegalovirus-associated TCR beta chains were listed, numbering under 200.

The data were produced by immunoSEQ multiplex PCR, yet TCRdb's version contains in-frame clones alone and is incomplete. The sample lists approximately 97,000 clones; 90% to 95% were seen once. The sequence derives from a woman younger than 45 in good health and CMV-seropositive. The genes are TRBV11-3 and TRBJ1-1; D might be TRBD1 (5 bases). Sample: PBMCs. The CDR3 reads CASSLVQGTEAFF. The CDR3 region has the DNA TGTGCCAGCAGCTTAGTGCAGGGCACTGAAGCTTTCTTT.